This T cell receptor (beta chain) originates from a study of shared clonotypes between healthy human individuals. Sequencing used immunoSEQ multiplex PCR; TCRdb keeps in-frame clones, though not all of them. This table holds roughly 2.5 million clones, just over 90% found once. The CDR3 loop spans 15 amino acids. All the donors were Caucasian adults who lived in Nashville, Tennessee. The J gene is TRBJ1-4, the V gene TRBV1. TRBV1 is termed a pseudogene. The material sequenced was naive CD4+ T cells sorted from blood. Subset in this sample: CD45RA+ positively selected. This sequence originates from a man aged 18 to 30 in good health. The CDR3 DNA follows: TGCACCAGCAGCCAAGGCTCCATGGTAGACGAAAAACTGTTTTTT. Translation: CTSSQGSMVDEKLFF.